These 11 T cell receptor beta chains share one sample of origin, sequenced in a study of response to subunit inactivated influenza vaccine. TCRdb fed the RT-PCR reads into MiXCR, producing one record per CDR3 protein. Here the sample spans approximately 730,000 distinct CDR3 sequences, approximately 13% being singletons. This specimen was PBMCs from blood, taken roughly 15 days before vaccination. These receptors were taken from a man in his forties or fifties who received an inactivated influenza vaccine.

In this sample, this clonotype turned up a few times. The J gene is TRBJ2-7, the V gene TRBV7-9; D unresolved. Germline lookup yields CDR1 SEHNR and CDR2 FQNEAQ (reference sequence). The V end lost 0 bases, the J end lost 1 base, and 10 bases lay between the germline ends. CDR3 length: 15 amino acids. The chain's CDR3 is CASSLAVPGSYEQYF. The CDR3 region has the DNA TGTGCCAGCAGCTTAGCAGTCCCGGGTTCCTACGAGCAGTACTTC.

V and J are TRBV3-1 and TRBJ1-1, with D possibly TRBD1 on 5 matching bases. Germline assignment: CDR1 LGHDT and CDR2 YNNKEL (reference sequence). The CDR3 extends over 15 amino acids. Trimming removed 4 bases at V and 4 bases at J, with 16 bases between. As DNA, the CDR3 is TGTGCCAGCAGCCTCCGATTGACAGCCCTCACTGAAGCTTTCTTT. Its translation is CASSLRLTALTEAFF.

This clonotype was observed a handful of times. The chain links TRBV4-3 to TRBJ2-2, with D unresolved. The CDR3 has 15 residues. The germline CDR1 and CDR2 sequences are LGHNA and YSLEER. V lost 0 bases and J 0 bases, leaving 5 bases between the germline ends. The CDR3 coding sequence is TGCGCCAGCAGCCAAGATTTTCCGAACACCGGGGAGCTGTTTTTT. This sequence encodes CASSQDFPNTGELFF.

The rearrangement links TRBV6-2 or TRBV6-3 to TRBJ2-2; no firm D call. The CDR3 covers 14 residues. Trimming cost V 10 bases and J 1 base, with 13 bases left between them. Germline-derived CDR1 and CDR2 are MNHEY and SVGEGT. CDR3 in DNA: TGTGCCACCGCGGCGGCAATGAACACCGGGGAGCTGTTTTTT. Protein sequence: CATAAAMNTGELFF.

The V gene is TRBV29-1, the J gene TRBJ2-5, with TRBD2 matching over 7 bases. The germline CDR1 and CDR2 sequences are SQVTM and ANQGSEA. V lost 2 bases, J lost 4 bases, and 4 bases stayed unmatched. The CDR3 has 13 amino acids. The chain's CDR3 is CSVESTSPETQYF. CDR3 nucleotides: TGCAGCGTTGAATCGACTAGCCCAGAGACCCAGTACTTC.

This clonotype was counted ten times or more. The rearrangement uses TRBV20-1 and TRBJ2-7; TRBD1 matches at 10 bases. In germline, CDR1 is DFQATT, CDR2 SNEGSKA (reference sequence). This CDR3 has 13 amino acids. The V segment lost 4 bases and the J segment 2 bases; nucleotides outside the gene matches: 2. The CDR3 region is CSATGQGAYEQYF. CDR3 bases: TGCAGTGCTACTGGACAGGGGGCCTACGAGCAGTACTTC.

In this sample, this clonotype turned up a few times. DNA for the CDR3: TGTGCCAGCAGCTTAGTCCTAGCTACCCACGAGCAGTACTTC. Protein product: CASSLVLATHEQYF. V gene TRBV7-2 combines with J gene TRBJ2-7, with D possibly TRBD2 on 5 matching bases. Trimming removed 1 base at V and 5 bases at J, with 12 bases between. Germline V gene data show CDR1 as SGHTA and CDR2 as FQGNSA. CDR3 length: 14 amino acids.

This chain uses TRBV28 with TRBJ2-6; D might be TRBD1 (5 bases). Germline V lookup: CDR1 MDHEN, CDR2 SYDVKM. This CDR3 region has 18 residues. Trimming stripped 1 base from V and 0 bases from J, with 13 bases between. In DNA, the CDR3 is TGTGCCAGCAGTTTATTCGACAGCTTGTCCTCTGGGGCCAACGTCCTGACTTTC. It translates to CASSLFDSLSSGANVLTF.

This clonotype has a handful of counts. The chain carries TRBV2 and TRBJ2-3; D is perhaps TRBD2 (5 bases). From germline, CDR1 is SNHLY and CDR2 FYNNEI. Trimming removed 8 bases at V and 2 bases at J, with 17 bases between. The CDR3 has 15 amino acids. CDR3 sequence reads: CASHRRASPTDTQYF. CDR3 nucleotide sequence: TGTGCCAGCCACCGGCGGGCGTCCCCCACAGATACGCAGTATTTT.

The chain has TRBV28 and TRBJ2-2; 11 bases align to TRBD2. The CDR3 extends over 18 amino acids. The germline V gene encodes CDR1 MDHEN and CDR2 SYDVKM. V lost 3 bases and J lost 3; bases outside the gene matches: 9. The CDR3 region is CASSFWLAGGKDTGELFF. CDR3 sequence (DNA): TGTGCCAGCAGTTTTTGGCTAGCGGGGGGAAAAGACACCGGGGAGCTGTTTTTT.

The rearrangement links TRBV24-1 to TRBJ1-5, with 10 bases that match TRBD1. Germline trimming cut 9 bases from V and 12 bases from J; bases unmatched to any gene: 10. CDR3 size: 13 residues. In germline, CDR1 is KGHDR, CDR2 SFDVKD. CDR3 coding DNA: TGTGCCACCGCCGGGACAGGGGAGGTAAACCAGCATTTT. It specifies CATAGTGEVNQHF.